The rows below give T cell receptor beta chains drawn from one sample of a study of shared T cell receptors in the human thymus. Sequenced by immunoSEQ multiplex PCR; TCRdb stores in-frame clones only, minus some. Here the sample spans over 650,000 clones, around 87% being singletons. A further study also used this sample, focusing on human thymus T cells.

Sequencing used thymocytes. Receptor source: a boy under two years old with a congenital heart defect. CDR3s include the opening cysteine and the closing phenylalanine or tryptophan. Clone size, where shown, is once, few, many, or a class for clones that have expanded.

>TRBJ2-2|once|TRBV7-6
CASSPGQTTGELFF
>TRBJ2-7|.|TRBV14
CASSQVALASSYEQYF
>TRBJ2-1|.|TRBV5-8
CASSRGNEQFF
>TRBJ1-1|.|TRBV5-4
CASSFPGIRGKGTEAFF
>TRBJ2-5|.|TRBV4-3
CASSQDSRYQETQYF
>TRBJ2-7|.|TRBV6-1
CASSVRELGEHEQYF
>TRBJ1-3|few|TRBV28
CASSSAGDSGNTIYF
>TRBJ2-1|.|TRBV6-1
CASSWRDCEQFF
>TRBJ1-2|.|TRBV6-6
CASSYLGRDGYTF
>TRBJ1-4|few|TRBV7-9
CASSLNTGGLFF
>TRBJ2-4|.|TRBV28
CASSFREMGKNIQYF
>TRBJ2-3|.|TRBV5-6
CASSQWPGQPARKTQYF
>TRBJ1-1|.|TRBV6-5
CASRLNRGAEAFF
>TRBJ2-1|.|TRBV1
CTSLVVAGGRNNEQFF
>TRBJ2-7|.|TRBV27
CASSLSGGWEGGADEQYF
>TRBJ1-6|.|TRBV7-2
CASSVPKTGLGNSPLHF
>TRBJ2-3|.|TRBV4-1
CASSQVHTDTQYF
>TRBJ1-6|.|TRBV6-5
CASTSSPGQGTSPLHF